These T cell receptor beta chains were read from a single sample in a study of blood T cell repertoires in COVID-19. Method: immunoSEQ multiplex PCR; TCRdb's copy keeps in-frame clones and lacks some. The data hold fewer than 350,000 clones, with around 84% observed a single time. Source material: PBMCs or T cells enriched from blood (not recorded which). Receptors were obtained from a woman aged 25 to 45 who had been exposed to COVID-19. The CDR3 runs from the conserved cysteine through the conserved F or W. A D gene is named only where the DNA matches it firmly. Clone size is not always given. Where it is, it says once, few, many or a class for expanded clones.

TGTGCCAGCAGCTTAGTCCAGGGCTATAGCAGTGGCTACACCTTC,CASSLVQGYSSGYTF,.,TRBJ1-2,.,TRBV7-2
TGTGCCAGCTCACGCGAAGGGGCGGTAGTCTATGGCTACACCTTC,CASSREGAVVYGYTF,.,TRBJ1-2,.,TRBV18
TGTGCCAGCAGCGCTAATCGACAGATGAACTATGGCTACACCTTC,CASSANRQMNYGYTF,.,TRBJ1-2,.,TRBV7-9
TGTGCCAGCAGAACAGGTCGACTGGAAAAACTGTTTTTT,CASRTGRLEKLFF,.,TRBJ1-4,.,TRBV28
TGTGCCAGTTCGAGCGAATTTGACGCCGGGGAGCTGTTTTTT,CASSSEFDAGELFF,.,TRBJ2-2,.,TRBV6-4
TGTGCCATCAGTTCAGACGGGGTCGGGCCCCAGCATTTT,CAISSDGVGPQHF,.,TRBJ1-5,.,TRBV10-3
TGTGCCAGCACTACGTTCATGAACACCGGGGAGCTGTTTTTT,CASTTFMNTGELFF,.,TRBJ2-2,.,TRBV6-5
TGTGCCAGCAGCGTAGTGCCCGCTAGTTCCTACGAGCAGTACTTC,CASSVVPASSYEQYF,.,TRBJ2-7,.,TRBV9
TGTGCCAGCAGCTTGCTCAGGACAGGGGGCTCTGGCTACACCTTC,CASSLLRTGGSGYTF,.,TRBJ1-2,TRBD1,TRBV7-2
TGTGCCAGCAGCCAAGGTTATCCCGGGGAGCTGTTTTTT,CASSQGYPGELFF,.,TRBJ2-2,.,TRBV14
TGTGCCAGCAGCTCCATCACAGGTTCCGCCGCCGCTCACACAGATACGCAGTATTTT,CASSSITGSAAAHTDTQYF,.,TRBJ2-3,.,TRBV7-3
TGTGCCAGCAGTTCCTCTAGCGGGGGGTACAGCACAGATACGCAGTATTTT,CASSSSSGGYSTDTQYF,.,TRBJ2-3,TRBD2,TRBV28
TGTGCTAGTGACTTGACAGGGGCTGAAGCTTTCTTT,CASDLTGAEAFF,.,TRBJ1-1,TRBD1,TRBV12-5
TGCGCCAGCAGCCAAGATAACCAGGGCAGAACACCCCTCCACTTT,CASSQDNQGRTPLHF,once,TRBJ1-6,.,TRBV4-3
TGTGCCAGTAGTGCTACGACAGGGAGGAAGTTCTTC,CASSATTGRKFF,.,TRBJ2-1,.,TRBV19
TGTGCCAGCAGCAAAGCGCCGTCGGGGGAGATCTCCTACGAGCAGTACTTC,CASSKAPSGEISYEQYF,.,TRBJ2-7,.,TRBV21-1
TGTGCCAGCAGCCTTGGGACTAGCTCATCAGGGGAGCTGTTTTTT,CASSLGTSSSGELFF,.,TRBJ2-2,TRBD2,TRBV5-4
TGTGCCAGCAGCTCTCTAGCGGGAGAGATCTACAATGAGCAGTTCTTC,CASSSLAGEIYNEQFF,.,TRBJ2-1,TRBD2,TRBV7-8
TGTGCCAGCTCACCCGACAGGGGACCTGGAAACACCATATATTTT,CASSPDRGPGNTIYF,.,TRBJ1-3,TRBD1,TRBV18
TGTGCCAGCAGTGCCCTCTACCAAGAGACCCAGTACTTC,CASSALYQETQYF,.,TRBJ2-5,.,TRBV2
TGCGCCAGCAGCCAAGATCCGGGTACGGGAGGGAGCGAGCAGTTCTTC,CASSQDPGTGGSEQFF,.,TRBJ2-1,TRBD2,TRBV4-1